This T cell receptor (beta chain) was identified in a study of cytomegalovirus exposure and HLA in healthy donors. General study findings and limits: Later genetic work tied a missense DCLRE1C variant to beta-chain V and J trimming. Fewer N-insertions (relative to the approximately 700-donor mean) were reportedly seen in an Asian-associated ancestry cluster in a later analysis.

To note about this clone: Its antigen is not identified.

A multiplex PCR was run with 60 Vbeta primers and 13 Jbeta primers. TCRdb's copy holds only in-frame clones and misses some; the assay was immunoSEQ multiplex PCR. The table lists around 150,000 clones, approximately 79% of them singletons. This CDR3 has 14 residues. The V end was cut by 2 bases, the J end by 4 bases, with 12 bases between. Germline loops: CDR1 SGHTA, CDR2 FQGTGA. This chain connects TRBV7-3 to TRBJ2-7; D is perhaps TRBD2 (6 bases). The sequence derives from a man aged 35 to 55 in good health and CMV-seropositive. Sequences were obtained from PBMCs. The CDR3 DNA follows: TGTGCCAGCAGCTTAGGAGGGGCCTCATACGAGCAGTACTTC. It specifies CASSLGGASYEQYF.